The rows below give T cell receptor beta chains drawn from one sample of a study of cytomegalovirus exposure and HLA in healthy donors. This table comes from immunoSEQ multiplex PCR, and its TCRdb copy is limited to in-frame clones, with some not included. The table lists some 150,000 clones, about four fifths of them singletons, with approximately 7% in the top ten. The specimen sequenced was PBMCs. The receptors derive from a woman in her twenties or thirties in good health and CMV-seropositive. Each CDR3 is given with its conserved first and last residue. D genes are given only for firm matches. Size tells how often a clone was seen (once, few, many) or the class of an expanded clone, and some rows leave it out.

J	size	D	V	CDR3	DNA
TRBJ2-3	.	TRBD2	TRBV25-1	CASSDDHGGERGADTQYF	TGCGCCAGCAGTGATGATCACGGGGGAGAGCGGGGGGCAGATACGCAGTATTTT
TRBJ1-2	.	.	TRBV11-2	CASSLGAGNYGYTF	TGTGCCAGCAGCTTAGGCGCAGGAAACTATGGCTACACCTTC
TRBJ1-1	.	.	TRBV6-6	CASSTWYSVTEAFF	TGTGCCAGCAGTACCTGGTATTCGGTCACTGAAGCTTTCTTT
TRBJ1-6	once	.	TRBV4-3	CASSQQGGGSPLHF	TGCGCCAGCAGCCAACAGGGCGGGGGATCACCCCTCCACTTT
TRBJ2-1	.	TRBD2	TRBV11-2	CASSLDRWGSGGSYNEQFF	TGTGCCAGCAGCTTAGATAGGTGGGGTAGCGGGGGCTCGTACAATGAGCAGTTCTTC
TRBJ2-1	.	.	TRBV7-2	CASSLLQGYNEQFF	TGTGCCAGCAGCTTATTGCAGGGGTACAATGAGCAGTTCTTC
TRBJ2-5	.	.	TRBV14	CASSPPGRLPETQYF	TGTGCCAGCAGCCCTCCAGGCAGGCTCCCAGAGACCCAGTACTTC
TRBJ2-3	.	TRBD2	TRBV4-3	CASSQDSGGTDTQYF	TGCGCCAGCAGCCAGGATAGCGGGGGAACGGATACGCAGTATTTT
TRBJ1-3	.	.	TRBV12-5	CASGLGRDNTIYF	TGCGCTAGTGGTCTGGGGAGGGACAACACCATATATTTT
TRBJ2-7	few	.	TRBV5-1	CASTLGKDSSYEQYF	TGCGCCAGCACCTTAGGCAAGGACAGCTCCTACGAGCAGTACTTC
TRBJ2-3	.	.	TRBV19	CASSIGGHGDTQYF	TGTGCCAGTAGTATCGGGGGGCATGGAGATACGCAGTATTTT
TRBJ1-5	.	.	TRBV2	CASRKGGEGEPQHF	TGTGCCAGCAGAAAGGGGGGGGAGGGTGAGCCCCAGCATTTT
TRBJ2-1	.	.	TRBV5-6	CASSLNSNEQFF	TGTGCCAGCAGCCTGAACAGCAATGAGCAGTTCTTC
TRBJ1-6	once	TRBD1	TRBV7-2	CASSFLGGLNSPLHF	TGTGCCAGCAGCTTTCTAGGGGGCCTTAATTCACCCCTCCACTTT
TRBJ1-4	.	.	TRBV7-8	CASNQGFATNEKLFF	TGTGCCAGCAACCAGGGGTTTGCAACTAATGAAAAACTGTTTTTT
TRBJ1-5	.	TRBD1	TRBV6-5	CASSWTGGSDQPQHF	TGTGCCAGCAGTTGGACAGGGGGCAGTGATCAGCCCCAGCATTTT
TRBJ1-1	.	.	TRBV7-2	CASSLATGTEAFF	TGTGCCAGCAGCTTAGCCACTGGTACTGAAGCTTTCTTT
TRBJ2-1	.	.	TRBV27	CASRPYGSSYNEQFF	TGTGCCAGCCGACCCTACGGGAGCTCCTACAATGAGCAGTTCTTC
TRBJ1-2	.	.	TRBV7-3	CASSLTFQGNNYGYTF	TGTGCCAGCAGCTTAACGTTCCAGGGGAACAACTATGGCTACACCTTC
TRBJ2-1	.	.	TRBV5-4	CASSLRAREGNEQFF	TGTGCCAGCAGCTTGAGGGCTAGAGAGGGCAATGAGCAGTTCTTC
TRBJ2-2	.	TRBD1	TRBV7-3	CASSLGEGQGAGELFF	TGTGCCAGCAGCTTAGGCGAGGGGCAGGGGGCCGGGGAGCTGTTTTTT
TRBJ1-6	.	TRBD1	TRBV6-1	CASSDRGDSPLHF	TGTGCCAGCAGTGACAGGGGGGATTCACCCCTCCACTTT
TRBJ1-1	.	.	TRBV19	CASSPPGVAGETEAFF	TGTGCCAGTAGTCCCCCCGGGGTAGCAGGTGAAACTGAAGCTTTCTTT
TRBJ2-5	.	.	TRBV2	CASRRTAEGTQYF	TGTGCCAGCAGACGGACAGCTGAAGGGACCCAGTACTTC
TRBJ1-1	.	.	TRBV5-4	CASSLDQGSTEAFF	TGTGCCAGCAGCTTAGACCAGGGGAGCACTGAAGCTTTCTTT
TRBJ2-5	few	TRBD1	TRBV5-4	CASSLRRTGKETQYF	TGTGCCAGCAGCTTGAGAAGGACAGGGAAAGAGACCCAGTACTTC
TRBJ2-7	.	TRBD1	TRBV19	CASSRFKGRQGVYEQYF	TGTGCCAGTAGTAGATTTAAGGGGAGACAGGGAGTCTACGAGCAGTACTTC
TRBJ2-7	.	.	TRBV18	CASSPLRDEQYF	TGTGCCAGCTCACCACTCAGGGACGAGCAGTACTTC
TRBJ1-2	.	.	TRBV19	CAAGRANYGYTF	TGTGCTGCGGGCCGAGCTAACTATGGCTACACCTTC
TRBJ1-2	.	.	TRBV5-1	CASSLVSGSYGYTF	TGCGCCAGCAGCTTGGTGTCTGGGAGCTATGGCTACACCTTC
TRBJ2-5	.	.	TRBV28	CASSLKTLRETQYF	TGTGCCAGCAGTTTAAAGACTTTAAGGGAGACCCAGTACTTC
TRBJ2-2	.	TRBD1	TRBV5-6	CASSLKTGQITGELFF	TGTGCCAGCAGCCTAAAGACAGGGCAAATCACCGGGGAGCTGTTTTTT
TRBJ1-2	.	TRBD1	TRBV9	CASSVETLTGNYGYTF	TGTGCCAGCAGCGTAGAGACCTTGACAGGGAACTATGGCTACACCTTC
TRBJ1-4	.	.	TRBV6-5	CASSYSSEGDEKLFF	TGTGCCAGCAGTTACTCGTCAGAGGGGGATGAAAAACTGTTTTTT
TRBJ2-5	few	TRBD1	TRBV29-1	CSVSRGETQYF	TGCAGCGTTTCCAGGGGGGAGACCCAGTACTTC
TRBJ2-7	.	TRBD2	TRBV4-3	CASSPGLAYEQYF	TGCGCCAGCAGCCCGGGACTAGCCTACGAGCAGTACTTC
TRBJ2-2	.	TRBD2	TRBV7-3	CASSLSGEPYGELFF	TGTGCCAGCAGCCTTAGCGGGGAACCTTACGGGGAGCTGTTTTTT
TRBJ1-1	.	.	TRBV5-1	CASSLVGSENTEAFF	TGCGCCAGCAGCTTGGTGGGCTCCGAGAACACTGAAGCTTTCTTT
TRBJ2-2	.	TRBD2	TRBV9	CASSAGGTNTGGLFF	TGTGCCAGCAGCGCGGGAGGAACGAACACCGGGGGGCTGTTTTTT
TRBJ2-3	.	.	TRBV7-6	CASSLTWGVPTDTQYF	TGTGCCAGCAGTTTGACTTGGGGGGTTCCCACAGATACGCAGTATTTT
TRBJ1-5	.	TRBD1	TRBV2	CASREDRVGNQPQHF	TGTGCCAGCAGGGAGGACAGGGTGGGCAATCAGCCCCAGCATTTT
TRBJ2-7	.	.	TRBV9	CASSVGPGDYYEQYF	TGTGCCAGCAGCGTAGGCCCGGGAGACTACTACGAGCAGTACTTC
TRBJ2-3	.	TRBD1	TRBV7-2	CASRGQGTSTDTQYF	TGTGCCAGCAGGGGACAGGGGACTAGCACAGATACGCAGTATTTT
TRBJ2-7	.	TRBD1	TRBV28	CASSSRDRGIREQYF	TGTGCCAGCAGTAGCCGGGACAGGGGAATCCGCGAGCAGTACTTC
TRBJ1-2	.	TRBD1	TRBV5-4	CASSLVSGGARVGGYTF	TGTGCCAGCAGCTTGGTGTCAGGGGGCGCAAGGGTCGGGGGCTACACCTTC